These 11 T cell receptor beta chains were sequenced from one sample in a study of blood T cell repertoires in COVID-19. Method: immunoSEQ multiplex PCR; TCRdb's copy keeps in-frame clones and lacks some. The repertoire holds 400,000 to 500,000 clones, with around nine tenths as singletons. The sequenced sample was PBMCs or T cells enriched from blood (not recorded which). These receptors came from a young woman who had been exposed to COVID-19.

This chain connects TRBV28 to TRBJ2-4; 10 positions agree with TRBD1. The CDR3 extends over 18 amino acids. The V and J ends lost 5 bases and 0 bases, in that order; junction bases with no gene match: 10. Germline CDR1 and CDR2: MDHEN and SYDVKM. Written as DNA, the CDR3 is TGTGCCAGCAGTCAGGGACAGGGGCGAGGAGGAGCCAAAAACATTCAGTACTTC. Protein sequence: CASSQGQGRGGAKNIQYF. Looking up the rest from reference TRBV28 and TRBJ2-4 gives the full variable domain: DVKVTQSSRYLVKRTGEKVFLECVQDMDHENMFWYRQDPGLGLRLIYFSYDVKMKEKGDIPEGYSVSREKKERFSLILESASTNQTSMYLCASSQGQGRGGAKNIQYFGAGTRLSVL.

The rearrangement joins TRBV7-2 to TRBJ2-1, with 10 bases matching TRBD2. Germline assignment: CDR1 SGHTA and CDR2 FQGNSA. After removal of 1 base from V and 6 bases from J, the junction contained 3 bases not matched to a gene. This CDR3 is 15 amino acids long. The CDR3 nucleotides are TGTGCCAGCAGCTTAGAAGCGGGGGGGTTCAATGAGCAGTTCTTC. It translates to CASSLEAGGFNEQFF.

The chain carries TRBV2 and TRBJ2-3; possible D gene TRBD2, 6 bases. The germline V gene encodes CDR1 SNHLY and CDR2 FYNNEI. CDR3 length: 11 amino acids. Trimming stripped 11 bases from V and 11 bases from J, with 17 bases between. The CDR3 is CASGGVGRQYF. In DNA form, the CDR3 reads TGTGCCTCGGGCGGGGTTGGAAGGCAGTATTTT.

The chain carries TRBV4-1 and TRBJ2-7, with D possibly being TRBD1 (6 bases). The germline gives CDR1 MGHRA, CDR2 YSYEKL. The CDR3 spans 14 residues. The V and J ends lost 1 base and 1 base respectively, with 8 bases between them. The CDR3 is CASSQGGQSYEQYF. DNA of the CDR3: TGCGCCAGCAGCCAAGGTGGACAGTCCTACGAGCAGTACTTC.

The J gene is TRBJ2-2, the V gene TRBV3-1 (or the pseudogene TRBV3-2); TRBD1 matches at 7 bases. The ends lost 6 bases at V and 4 bases at J; junction bases unmatched: 11. Germline V gene data show CDR1 as LGHDT and CDR2 as YNNKEL (reference sequence). The CDR3 contains 16 residues. In nucleotides, the CDR3 is TGTGCCAGCAGTGCTACCGGGACAGAACTCACCGGGGAGCTGTTTTTT. Protein product: CASSATGTELTGELFF.

The chain uses TRBV28 and TRBJ1-2; D is ambiguous. V was cut by 2 bases and J by 7 bases, with 5 bases left in between. The germline V gene has CDR1 MDHEN and CDR2 SYDVKM. The CDR3 sequence is 11 residues long. CDR3 in amino acids: CASSLGLGYTF. For the CDR3, the DNA is TGTGCCAGCAGTTTAGGGCTTGGCTACACCTTC.

The V and J genes are TRBV6-5 and TRBJ2-3; TRBD2 aligns across 9 bases. V lost 10 bases, J lost 1 base, and 6 bases stayed unmatched. CDR3 length equals 14 residues. Germline loops: CDR1 MNHEY, CDR2 SVGAGI. CDR3 residues: CATEQREGTDTQYF. DNA for the CDR3: TGTGCCACAGAGCAGCGGGAGGGCACAGATACGCAGTATTTT.

The V call is TRBV7-8, the J call TRBJ2-1, with TRBD2 matching 10 bases. Germline trimming cut 1 base from V and 6 bases from J; bases unmatched to any gene: 6. The CDR3 extends over 16 amino acids. Germline-derived CDR1 and CDR2 are SGHVS and FQNEAQ. The CDR3 sequence: CASSLGLAGVGNEQFF. The CDR3 DNA sequence: TGTGCCAGCAGCTTAGGTCTAGCGGGAGTAGGCAATGAGCAGTTCTTC.

The rearrangement links TRBV6-4 to TRBJ1-1; 8 positions match TRBD1. The CDR3 is made up of 13 amino acids. With 7 bases clipped from V and 5 bases from J, the junction kept 6 bases outside the gene matches. Germline CDR1 reads MRHNA; CDR2 reads SNTAGT. The CDR3 region has the DNA TGTGCCAGCAAGGGGACAGGTGAAACTGAAGCTTTCTTT. This sequence encodes CASKGTGETEAFF.

The J gene is TRBJ2-7, the V gene TRBV5-4, with TRBD2 matching over 12 bases. The V and J ends lost 4 bases and 2 bases, in that order; junction bases with no gene match: 4. Germline CDR1 is SGHNT and CDR2 is YYREEE (reference sequence). The CDR3 extends over 15 amino acids. The CDR3 here is CASSPWTSGTYEQYF. CDR3 bases: TGTGCCAGCAGCCCCTGGACTAGCGGGACCTACGAGCAGTACTTC.

This rearrangement joins TRBV9 to TRBJ2-7; 12 bases map to TRBD2. CDR1 is SGDLS and CDR2 is YYNGEE in the germline V gene. This CDR3 region has 15 residues. V lost 2 bases and J lost 4; bases outside the gene matches: 4. CDR3 sequence: CASSVFGLAGYEQYF. In nucleotides, the CDR3 is TGTGCCAGCAGCGTTTTCGGACTAGCGGGGTACGAGCAGTACTTC.